Below are 21 T cell receptor beta chains sequenced from a single sample in a study of blood T cell repertoires in COVID-19 (dated by TCRdb to the early 2020s). Receptor libraries were prepared by the immunoSEQ multiplex PCR assay. Drawn from immuneACCESS, this table holds only the in-frame rearrangements with V and J called that TCRdb kept. Clones are partly lost; checked studies trace under half to an unresolved V gene and leave the rest unexplained. The sample table lists some 200,000 clones, approximately 85% of them with a count of one. The ten largest clonotypes hold around 7.3% of the sample. The sequenced sample was peripheral blood. Receptors originate from a woman aged 50 to 65 with active or convalescent COVID-19.

This chain links TRBV7-9 with TRBJ2-1, with TRBD2 matching 10 bases. From germline, CDR1 is SEHNR and CDR2 FQNEAQ (reference sequence). The V segment lost 2 bases and the J segment 4 bases; nucleotides outside the gene matches: 2. This CDR3 is 15 amino acids long. CDR3 DNA sequence: TGTGCCAGCAGCTTAAGGACTAGCGGATACAATGAGCAGTTCTTC. Translated: CASSLRTSGYNEQFF.

This rearrangement joins TRBV2 to TRBJ1-3; possible D gene TRBD1, 6 bases. CDR3 length: 16 amino acids. Germline V gene data show CDR1 as SNHLY and CDR2 as FYNNEI. V was shortened by 4 bases and J by 0 bases, with 13 bases between the two germline ends. The chain's CDR3 is CASSVIRGSSGNTIYF. The CDR3 coding sequence is TGTGCCAGCAGTGTGATTAGGGGGTCCTCTGGAAACACCATATATTTT.

The genes are TRBV24-1 and TRBJ1-4; D gene ambiguous. The germline gives CDR1 KGHDR, CDR2 SFDVKD. V was cut by 3 bases and J by 2 bases, with 9 bases left in between. The CDR3 has 15 residues. This CDR3 reads CATSDPRVTNEKLFF. Here the CDR3 DNA reads TGTGCCACCAGTGATCCCCGGGTGACTAATGAAAAACTGTTTTTT.

This chain links TRBV3-1 (or the pseudogene TRBV3-2) with TRBJ1-2, with D possibly being TRBD1 (5 bases). Deletions cut 1 base from V and 5 bases from J, with 14 bases between. Germline CDR1 is LGHDT and CDR2 is YNNKEL (reference sequence). This CDR3 is built from 15 residues. The CDR3 region has the DNA TGTGCCAGCAGCCAAGGTAGCCAGGGCAGTTATGGCTACACCTTC. It specifies CASSQGSQGSYGYTF.

The chain employs TRBV28 and TRBJ2-5; TRBD2 matches at 11 bases. After removal of 3 bases from V and 5 bases from J, the junction contained 8 bases not matched to a gene. This CDR3 has 16 residues. The germline CDR1 and CDR2 sequences are MDHEN and SYDVKM. The CDR3 coding sequence is TGTGCCAGCAGTTTGCGGACTAGCGGGCCGGGGGAGACCCAGTACTTC. This encodes CASSLRTSGPGETQYF.

This rearrangement joins TRBV2 to TRBJ2-3, with a weak D call TRBD2 (6 bases). V gave up 7 bases and J gave up 0 bases, with 11 bases separating them. Germline V gene lookup returns CDR1 SNHLY and CDR2 FYNNEI. The CDR3 spans 14 residues. CDR3 sequence (DNA): TGTGCCAGCAACGGGGGACGGAGCACAGATACGCAGTATTTT. Its protein product is CASNGGRSTDTQYF.

This clone is a singleton in its sample. This chain uses TRBV27 with TRBJ2-5, with a possible D match to TRBD2 (6 bases). The CDR3 extends over 13 amino acids. Between the trimmed V and J ends, which lost 3 bases and 1 base, there was a span of 6 bases. Germline V gene lookup returns CDR1 MNHEY and CDR2 SMNVEV (reference sequence). This CDR3 is CASSFSGQETQYF. The CDR3 DNA sequence: TGTGCCAGCAGTTTTAGCGGCCAAGAGACCCAGTACTTC.

The chain employs TRBV12-3 or TRBV12-4 and TRBJ2-1; the match to TRBD1 covers 7 bases. The CDR3 loop spans 12 amino acids. Trimming took 6 bases from V and 6 from J; bases not matched to a gene: 2. The CDR3 DNA follows: TGTGCCAGCAGCGGACAGGTCAATGAGCAGTTCTTC. Residues: CASSGQVNEQFF.

The chain recombines TRBV6-6 with TRBJ1-1; perhaps TRBD1 as D (5 bases). The germline V gene encodes CDR1 MNHNY and CDR2 SVGAGI (reference sequence). The CDR3 extends over 13 amino acids. With 8 bases removed from V and 1 base from J, the gap between germline ends came to 11 bases. The CDR3 is CASGRGQNTEAFF. CDR3 nucleotides: TGTGCCAGCGGGCGAGGACAGAACACTGAAGCTTTCTTT.

The chain joins TRBV2 to TRBJ2-2; unclear D gene. Germline V lookup: CDR1 SNHLY, CDR2 FYNNEI. V lost 2 bases to trimming and J lost 0 bases, with 10 bases between them. This CDR3 spans 16 amino acids. The CDR3 sequence: CASSEHSPANTGELFF. CDR3 nucleotide sequence: TGTGCCAGCAGTGAACATAGCCCGGCGAACACCGGGGAGCTGTTTTTT.

The chain combines TRBV6-4 with TRBJ2-1; 7 bases are a match to TRBD2. The CDR3 has 16 residues. Germline V gene sequence: CDR1 MRHNA, CDR2 SNTAGT. The V and J ends lost 0 bases and 7 bases, in that order; junction bases with no gene match: 9. CDR3: CASSDSGGGDGNEQFF. In DNA form, the CDR3 reads TGTGCCAGCAGTGACTCGGGGGGGGGAGATGGTAATGAGCAGTTCTTC.

In its sample, this clone was seen a few times. The V and J genes are TRBV30 and TRBJ1-2, with a weak D call TRBD1 (6 bases). Trimming removed 0 bases from V and 2 bases from J, with 10 bases in between. This CDR3 comprises 14 residues. The germline CDR1 and CDR2 sequences are GTSNPN and SVGIG (reference sequence). DNA for the CDR3: TGTGCCTGGAGTGTACTGCAGGGGAACTATGGCTACACCTTC. Translating gives CAWSVLQGNYGYTF.

V and J are TRBV29-1 and TRBJ1-2, with D possibly being TRBD1 (6 bases). Trimming cost V 7 bases and J 2 bases, with 11 bases left between them. This CDR3 has 12 residues. Germline CDR1 SQVTM, CDR2 ANQGSEA. CDR3 sequence reads: CSGSGQNYGYTF. The CDR3 DNA follows: TGCAGCGGTTCAGGACAGAACTATGGCTACACCTTC. Using reference TRBV29-1 and TRBJ1-2 for the parts outside the CDR3, the full variable domain is SAVISQKPSRDICQRGTSLTIQCQVDSQVTMMFWYRQQPGQSLTLIATANQGSEATYESGFVIDKFPISRPNLTFSTLTVSNMSPEDSSIYLCSGSGQNYGYTFGSGTRLTVV.

This sequence joins TRBV7-3 and TRBJ1-1, with unresolved D. Germline CDR1 is SGHTA and CDR2 is FQGTGA. This CDR3 comprises 15 residues. Between the trimmed V and J ends, which lost 2 bases and 5 bases, there was a span of 15 bases. This CDR3 is CASSLGTVGWTEAFF. The CDR3 DNA sequence: TGTGCCAGCAGCTTAGGTACAGTAGGCTGGACTGAAGCTTTCTTT.

The chain joins TRBV5-1 to TRBJ1-3; 9 bases match TRBD1. V lost 7 bases and J lost 8; bases outside the gene matches: 7. This CDR3 is built from 13 residues. Germline CDR1 and CDR2: SGHRS and YFSETQ. The CDR3 coding sequence is TGCGCCAGCCGCGAACAGGGGGCAGACACCATATATTTT. Residues: CASREQGADTIYF.

This chain links TRBV6-5 with TRBJ1-1; TRBD1 is a possible D gene (6 bases). This CDR3 has 13 amino acids. In germline, CDR1 is MNHEY, CDR2 SVGAGI. With 4 bases removed from V and 1 base from J, the gap between germline ends came to 7 bases. The DNA for the CDR3 is TGTGCCAGCAGTTTAGGGGGGAACACTGAAGCTTTCTTT. Residues: CASSLGGNTEAFF.

The genes are TRBV11-2 and TRBJ1-1; 7 bases match TRBD1. The germline gives CDR1 SGHAT, CDR2 FQNNGV. This CDR3 has 15 residues. Germline trimming cut 6 bases from V and 4 bases from J; bases unmatched to any gene: 11. CDR3 bases: TGTGCCAGCAGGATGACCAGACAGGGTGGCACTGAAGCTTTCTTT. Its translation: CASRMTRQGGTEAFF.

The chain has TRBV6-2 or TRBV6-3 and TRBJ1-2; D is perhaps TRBD1 (6 bases). Germline CDR1 and CDR2: MNHEY and SVGEGT. Between the trimmed V and J ends, which lost 3 bases and 4 bases, there was a span of 12 bases. CDR3 length: 14 amino acids. The CDR3 reads CASSYKQGAYGYTF. The CDR3, as DNA: TGTGCCAGCAGTTATAAACAGGGAGCCTATGGCTACACCTTC.

The gene calls are TRBV19 and TRBJ1-4; D possibly corresponds to TRBD1 (6 bases). Trimming cost V 10 bases and J 3 bases, with 15 bases left between them. CDR3 length: 14 residues. CDR1 is LNHDA, CDR2 SQIVND, per germline (reference sequence). The chain's CDR3 is CATTETGPNEKLFF. CDR3 DNA sequence: TGTGCCACTACAGAGACAGGCCCTAATGAAAAACTGTTTTTT.

The chain links TRBV19 to TRBJ1-5; 10 nucleotides line up with TRBD1. The germline V gene has CDR1 LNHDA and CDR2 SQIVND (reference sequence). Trimming at V came to 1 base and at J to 5 bases, leaving 8 bases not matched to a gene. CDR3 length: 17 amino acids. For the CDR3, the DNA is TGTGCCAGTAGTATAGGCATCCCGGGGACAGGGGATCAGCCCCAGCATTTT. Its translation: CASSIGIPGTGDQPQHF.

The chain recombines TRBV18 with TRBJ2-5, with D maybe TRBD2 (6 bases). The germline V and J ends were trimmed by 2 bases and 1 base, with 17 bases remaining between them. The V gene's germline CDR1 is KGHSH and CDR2 LQKENI. The CDR3 is 17 amino acids. The CDR3 reads CASSPSFIGGSQETQYF. CDR3 sequence (DNA): TGTGCCAGCTCACCATCCTTCATCGGAGGGAGCCAAGAGACCCAGTACTTC. The whole variable domain, filled in from reference TRBV18 and TRBJ2-5, reads NAGVMQNPRHLVRRRGQEARLRCSPMKGHSHVYWYRQLPEEGLKFMVYLQKENIIDESGMPKERFSAEFPKEGPSILRIQQVVRGDSAAYFCASSPSFIGGSQETQYFGPGTRLLVL.